These 17 T cell receptor beta chains share one sample of origin, sequenced in a study of human versus mouse CDR3 diversity and MHC coevolution. Libraries were prepared by immunoSEQ multiplex PCR; TCRdb keeps only in-frame clonotypes and omits some of them. The sample shows roughly 80,000 clones, around 92% of them seen only once. The specimen was naive CD4+ T cells from blood. Subset in this sample: CD45RO-negative CD62L-positive naive CD4 T cells. The receptors stem from a person between 30 and 69 years old in good health.

This clone has a single count. The genes are TRBV18 and TRBJ1-1; weak D call: TRBD1 (5 bases). The CDR3 loop spans 13 amino acids. The germline CDR1 and CDR2 sequences are KGHSH and LQKENI. V was cut by 1 base and J by 3 bases, with 6 bases left in between. The chain's CDR3 is CASSPQGYTEAFF. The CDR3 DNA is TGTGCCAGCTCACCACAGGGGTACACTGAAGCTTTCTTT.

The V and J genes are TRBV10-3 and TRBJ2-7; TRBD2 matches at 10 bases. V shed 7 bases and J 2 bases; nucleotides not matched to a gene: 5. The CDR3 is made up of 14 amino acids. CDR1 is ENHRY, CDR2 SYGVKD, per germline. CDR3 residues: CAITEGLAAYEQYF. CDR3 sequence (DNA): TGTGCCATCACCGAAGGACTAGCGGCCTACGAGCAGTACTTC.

The chain recombines TRBV7-9 with TRBJ2-5, with 8 bases lining up with TRBD2. The J call is doubtful: the DNA matches TRBJ2-7 better. Germline V gene data show CDR1 as SEHNR and CDR2 as FQNEAQ (reference sequence). The CDR3 length is 17 residues. CDR3 in DNA: TGTGCCAGCAGCGCGGGCGGCGGCGGGGGGACTAGCTACGAGCAGTACTTC. Its translation: CASSAGGGGGTSYEQYF.

The chain combines TRBV5-1 with TRBJ2-7; TRBD1 matches 7 bases. The CDR3 is 15 residues long. The germline gives CDR1 SGHRS, CDR2 YFSETQ. V was clipped by 5 bases and J by 6 bases; unmatched bases: 14. The CDR3 nucleotides are TGCGCCAGCAGAAGCCGACAGGGAGACGTCGCCGAGCAGTACTTC. Translating gives CASRSRQGDVAEQYF.

The chain links TRBV27 to TRBJ1-5, with D possibly matching TRBD1 (5 bases). Germline V gene lookup returns CDR1 MNHEY and CDR2 SMNVEV (reference sequence). Trimming removed 4 bases from V and 3 bases from J, with 10 bases in between. This CDR3 has 14 residues. The CDR3 DNA follows: TGTGCCAGCAGTTACAGGCCCTTCAATCAGCCCCAGCATTTT. It encodes CASSYRPFNQPQHF.

The genes are TRBV9 and TRBJ1-2; perhaps TRBD1 as D (6 bases). V was trimmed by 0 bases and J by 2 bases, leaving 11 bases between them. Germline CDR1 is SGDLS and CDR2 is YYNGEE. The CDR3 has 15 amino acids. The CDR3 DNA reads TGTGCCAGCAGCGTAGCCGTACAGGGCAACTATGGCTACACCTTC. As protein: CASSVAVQGNYGYTF.

V is TRBV19 and J is TRBJ1-2, with TRBD1 matching 11 bases. With 4 bases clipped from V and 6 bases from J, the junction kept 7 bases outside the gene matches. The germline gives CDR1 LNHDA, CDR2 SQIVND (reference sequence). The CDR3 totals 15 residues. CDR3 bases: TGTGCCAGTAGTACCCGGACAGGGGGCTTCGATGGCTACACCTTC. Protein product: CASSTRTGGFDGYTF.

V usage is TRBV2 and J usage is TRBJ1-1, with TRBD1 as a possible D gene (6 bases). V was shortened by 4 bases and J by 3 bases, with 18 bases between the two germline ends. CDR1 and CDR2 (germline): SNHLY, FYNNEI. This CDR3 has 16 amino acids. The CDR3 sequence: CASSGPGTKGDTEAFF. CDR3 sequence (DNA): TGTGCCAGCAGTGGGCCAGGGACAAAGGGAGACACTGAAGCTTTCTTT.

V gene TRBV4-1 combines with J gene TRBJ1-4; 7 positions match TRBD1. Germline V gene lookup returns CDR1 MGHRA and CDR2 YSYEKL. Trimming removed 5 bases from V and 5 bases from J; junction bases left unmatched: 11. The CDR3 has 16 amino acids. CDR3 nucleotides: TGCGCCAGCAGCTCCAACCTACAGGGGTTGAATGAAAAACTGTTTTTT. It yields the protein CASSSNLQGLNEKLFF.

This chain uses TRBV7-9 with TRBJ2-7; a possible D gene is TRBD1 (6 bases). The V end was cut by 5 bases, the J end by 4 bases, with 12 bases between. CDR1 is SEHNR, CDR2 FQNEAQ, per germline (reference sequence). The CDR3 spans 13 residues. As DNA, the CDR3 is TGTGCCAGCAGCCCCAGGGGTCGATACGAGCAGTACTTC. It translates to CASSPRGRYEQYF.

The chain employs TRBV5-1 and TRBJ1-5; no clear D gene. Germline-derived CDR1 and CDR2 are SGHRS and YFSETQ. V was pared by 2 bases and J by 5 bases, with 8 bases between. The length of the CDR3 is 13 residues. As DNA, the CDR3 is TGCGCCAGCAGCTTTTCCCCAGATCAGCCCCAGCATTTT. Translating it yields CASSFSPDQPQHF.

This sequence joins TRBV9 and TRBJ2-2; 7 nucleotides agree with TRBD1. Germline V gene lookup returns CDR1 SGDLS and CDR2 YYNGEE. This CDR3 comprises 16 residues. Trimming cost V 0 bases and J 6 bases; bases outside gene matches: 8. CDR3 region: CASSVGGGQASGELFF. CDR3 nucleotide sequence: TGTGCCAGCAGCGTAGGAGGGGGCCAGGCGTCCGGGGAGCTGTTTTTT.

J is TRBJ2-2 and V is TRBV27; the D is unclear. Per the germline V gene, CDR1 is MNHEY and CDR2 is SMNVEV (reference sequence). Trimming removed 3 bases at V and 0 bases at J, with 5 bases between. CDR3 length equals 14 residues. The CDR3 DNA follows: TGTGCCAGCAGTTTGGCGGCGAACACCGGGGAGCTGTTTTTT. This gives the protein CASSLAANTGELFF.

The V gene is TRBV9, the J gene TRBJ2-1; 9 positions match TRBD2. The germline V gene encodes CDR1 SGDLS and CDR2 YYNGEE. With V trimmed by 4 bases and J by 4 bases, 3 bases remained unmatched. This CDR3 is built from 14 residues. The CDR3 DNA reads TGTGCCAGCAGCTCGACTAGCGGATACAATGAGCAGTTCTTC. Its translation is CASSSTSGYNEQFF. Based on the CDR3 plus reference TRBV9 and TRBJ2-1, the full variable domain is DSGVTQTPKHLITATGQRVTLRCSPRSGDLSVYWYQQSLDQGLQFLIQYYNGEERAKGNILERFSAQQFPDLHSELNLSSLELGDSALYFCASSSTSGYNEQFFGPGTRLTVL.

V gene TRBV30 combines with J gene TRBJ1-1; 12 positions agree with TRBD1. CDR3 length equals 15 residues. Per the germline V gene, CDR1 is GTSNPN and CDR2 is SVGIG (reference sequence). The trim removed 5 bases at V and 6 bases at J, leaving 10 bases unmatched. For the CDR3, the DNA is TGTGCCTGGGGGACAGGGGGCCTCGCCAAGGCTGAAGCTTTCTTT. It yields the protein CAWGTGGLAKAEAFF.

This CDR3 is CASSLRTSGSAWFGTDTQYF. CDR3 in DNA: TGCGCCAGCAGCTTAAGGACTAGCGGGAGCGCTTGGTTTGGCACAGATACGCAGTATTTT. The chain recombines TRBV5-1 with TRBJ2-3, with 13 bases that match TRBD2. Germline assignment: CDR1 SGHRS and CDR2 YFSETQ. Losses at the gene ends were 2 bases for V and 1 base for J; bases not matched to a gene: 13. This CDR3 has 20 residues.

This clone was picked up one time. The CDR3 reads CATSRGTSSYNEQFF. For the CDR3, the DNA is TGTGCCACCAGCAGGGGGACTAGCTCCTACAATGAGCAGTTCTTC. This chain uses TRBV15 with TRBJ2-1, with 8 bases aligning to TRBD2. The CDR3 extends over 15 amino acids. Germline CDR1 LNHNV, CDR2 YYDKDF (reference sequence). The ends lost 3 bases at V and 0 bases at J; junction bases unmatched: 1.